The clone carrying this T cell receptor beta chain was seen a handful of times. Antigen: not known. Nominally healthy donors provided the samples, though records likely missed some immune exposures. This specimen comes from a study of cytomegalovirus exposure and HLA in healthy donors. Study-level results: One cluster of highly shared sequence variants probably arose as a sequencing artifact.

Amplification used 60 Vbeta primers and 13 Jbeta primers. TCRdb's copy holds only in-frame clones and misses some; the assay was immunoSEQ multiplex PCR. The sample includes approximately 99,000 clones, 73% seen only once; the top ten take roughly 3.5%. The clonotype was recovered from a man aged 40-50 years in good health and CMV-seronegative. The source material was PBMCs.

The CDR3 is CSCGGNNGYTF. CDR3 DNA sequence: TGCAGCTGTGGGGGGAATAACGGCTACACCTTC. V usage is TRBV29-1 and J usage is TRBJ1-2; tentatively, D is TRBD1 (5 bases). Trimming left V 8 bases short and J 8 bases short, with 15 bases between. The CDR3 length is 11 residues. Germline values: CDR1 SQVTM, CDR2 ANQGSEA.